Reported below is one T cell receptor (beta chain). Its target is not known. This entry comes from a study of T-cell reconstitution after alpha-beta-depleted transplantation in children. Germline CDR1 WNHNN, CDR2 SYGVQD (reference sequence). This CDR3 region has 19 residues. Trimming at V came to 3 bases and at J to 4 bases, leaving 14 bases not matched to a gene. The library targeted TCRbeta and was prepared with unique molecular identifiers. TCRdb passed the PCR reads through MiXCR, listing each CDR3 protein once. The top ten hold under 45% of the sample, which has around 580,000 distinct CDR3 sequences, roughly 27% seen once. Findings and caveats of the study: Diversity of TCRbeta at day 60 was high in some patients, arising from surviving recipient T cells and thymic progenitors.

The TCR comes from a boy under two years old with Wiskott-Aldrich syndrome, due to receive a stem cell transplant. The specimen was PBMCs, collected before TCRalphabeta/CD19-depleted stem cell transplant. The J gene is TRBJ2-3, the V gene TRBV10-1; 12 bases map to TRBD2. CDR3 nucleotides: TGCGCCAGCAGTGATAAGTCTAGCGGGAGGGACCTATGCGCAGATACGCAGTATTTT. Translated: CASSDKSSGRDLCADTQYF.